The 22 T cell receptor beta chains below were found in one sample sequenced in a study of long-term antiretroviral therapy in people with HIV (dated by TCRdb to between 2021 and 2023). Sequencing of the TRB variable region was done with the immunoSEQ hsTCRB v3.0 assay at survey level resolution. Sourced from immuneACCESS, this table was stored by TCRdb with only in-frame sequences that have V and J called. A share of the clones is absent; for the studies checked, an unresolved V gene accounts for under half, and the remainder has no known explanation. Across this sample there are around 31,000 clones, with about 85% seen only once. The ten largest clones capture around 7.8% of the sample. This material consisted of unsorted PBMCs, taken about 5 years before starting antiretroviral therapy. These receptor sequences come from a man aged 50 to 60 with HIV.

This clone was picked up one time. The rearrangement links TRBV6-1 to TRBJ1-1; unclear D gene. V was trimmed by 2 bases and J by 2 bases, leaving 15 bases between them. The germline CDR1 and CDR2 sequences are MNHNS and SASEGT. The CDR3 spans 16 residues. For the CDR3, the DNA is TGTGCCAGCAGTGAATCTTTAGGCCCCTATAACACTGAAGCTTTCTTT. This sequence encodes CASSESLGPYNTEAFF.

This clone was recorded only once. The chain carries TRBV9 and TRBJ2-5; a possible D gene is TRBD1 (6 bases). Germline lookup yields CDR1 SGDLS and CDR2 YYNGEE. The V gene lost 2 bases and the J gene lost 4 bases, with 15 bases spanning the gap. The CDR3 covers 15 residues. This CDR3 is CASSVQQGLGETQYF. In DNA form, the CDR3 reads TGTGCCAGCAGCGTCCAACAGGGCTTGGGAGAGACCCAGTACTTC.

The rearrangement uses TRBV5-1 and TRBJ2-7; D call uncertain. V was pared by 0 bases and J by 4 bases, with 11 bases between. Germline CDR1 is SGHRS and CDR2 is YFSETQ. The CDR3 loop spans 14 amino acids. DNA of the CDR3: TGCGCCAGCAGCTTGGTAGGGCATCGTTACGAGCAGTACTTC. Translated, it gives CASSLVGHRYEQYF.

The rearrangement links TRBV7-2 to TRBJ1-4; TRBD1 matches at 7 bases. Germline V gene sequence: CDR1 SGHTA, CDR2 FQGNSA. This CDR3 comprises 18 residues. V was clipped by 5 bases and J by 0 bases; unmatched bases: 12. In nucleotides, the CDR3 is TGTGCCAGCAGCACGGGACAGTTCCCACCTACAACTAATGAAAAACTGTTTTTT. Translating gives CASSTGQFPPTTNEKLFF.

The chain recombines TRBV14 with TRBJ1-1, with D perhaps matching TRBD1 (5 bases). Trimming took off 1 base at V and 10 bases at J, with 16 bases between the two ends. The germline V gene encodes CDR1 SGHDN and CDR2 FVKESK. The CDR3 spans 14 residues. This chain's CDR3 is CASSQVVEQAGAFF. Here the CDR3 DNA reads TGTGCCAGCAGCCAAGTGGTGGAACAGGCTGGAGCTTTCTTT. Filled out from reference TRBV14 and TRBJ1-1, the complete variable domain reads EAGVTQFPSHSVIEKGQTVTLRCDPISGHDNLYWYRRVMGKEIKFLLHFVKESKQDESGMPNNRFLAERTGGTYSTLKVQPAELEDSGVYFCASSQVVEQAGAFFGQGTRLTVV.

This sequence joins TRBV5-6 and TRBJ1-4; D not certain. Trimming removed 0 bases at V and 7 bases at J, with 13 bases between. CDR1 is SGHDT and CDR2 is YYEEEE in the germline V gene. CDR3 length: 15 residues. The CDR3 reads CASSLVAAFGEKLFF. CDR3 nucleotide sequence: TGTGCCAGCAGCTTGGTAGCGGCGTTCGGTGAAAAACTGTTTTTT.

The genes are TRBV19 and TRBJ1-2; a weak D match, TRBD1 (6 bases). The germline V gene encodes CDR1 LNHDA and CDR2 SQIVND (reference sequence). V dropped 1 base and J dropped 5 bases, with 17 bases sitting between them. The CDR3 is made up of 16 amino acids. Here the CDR3 DNA reads TGTGCCAGTAGTATAGCCCATACGAGAGGACAGTATGGCTACACCTTC. It is translated as CASSIAHTRGQYGYTF.

V usage is TRBV4-1 and J usage is TRBJ1-1, with D unclear. This CDR3 is 13 amino acids long. The V end was cut by 1 base, the J end by 11 bases, with 14 bases between. The germline V gene encodes CDR1 MGHRA and CDR2 YSYEKL. Here the CDR3 reads CASSQVALPGAFF. CDR3 DNA: TGCGCCAGCAGCCAAGTTGCTCTCCCCGGGGCTTTCTTT.

The genes are TRBV9 and TRBJ1-2; 11 bases are shared with TRBD1. The germline CDR1 and CDR2 sequences are SGDLS and YYNGEE. Trimming took 0 bases from V and 4 from J; bases not matched to a gene: 2. The CDR3 covers 15 residues. In DNA, the CDR3 is TGTGCCAGCAGCGTAGGGACAGGGGGCCTCTATGGCTACACCTTC. Its translation is CASSVGTGGLYGYTF.

The sample holds a few counts of this clone. The chain uses TRBV25-1 and TRBJ2-7, with D perhaps TRBD1 or TRBD2 (6 bases each). The CDR3 is 14 amino acids. Germline values: CDR1 MGHDK, CDR2 SYGVNS. Trimming removed 10 bases from V and 5 bases from J, with 21 bases in between. CDR3 nucleotides: TGTGCCACCTCGAGGGGGACTTCTGCCCACGAGCAGTACTTC. The encoded protein is CATSRGTSAHEQYF.

V gene TRBV28 combines with J gene TRBJ1-2; TRBD1 might be the D (5 bases). The germline CDR1 and CDR2 sequences are MDHEN and SYDVKM. This CDR3 is 15 amino acids long. Trimming took 5 bases from V and 2 from J, leaving 15 bases between them. In DNA, the CDR3 is TGTGCCAGCAGTGTCGCGGGGCGCGTGAACTATGGCTACACCTTC. Protein: CASSVAGRVNYGYTF.

The J gene is TRBJ1-2, the V gene TRBV7-2; tentative D call: TRBD1 (5 bases). Germline lookup yields CDR1 SGHTA and CDR2 FQGNSA. Between the trimmed V and J ends, which lost 3 bases and 2 bases, there was a span of 10 bases. The CDR3 is made up of 14 amino acids. The CDR3: CASSLGPGNYGYTF. The CDR3 coding sequence is TGTGCCAGCAGCTTGGGACCGGGAAACTATGGCTACACCTTC.

The chain recombines TRBV7-8 with TRBJ1-4; D unclear. The CDR3 length is 14 residues. The germline V and J ends were trimmed by 0 bases and 6 bases, with 8 bases remaining between them. The germline gives CDR1 SGHVS, CDR2 FQNEAQ. CDR3 sequence (DNA): TGTGCCAGCAGCTTAGCCAGGTTGGATGAAAAACTGTTTTTT. Its translation: CASSLARLDEKLFF.

This chain joins TRBV5-6 and TRBJ2-4; unclear D gene. Germline CDR1 and CDR2: SGHDT and YYEEEE. V was trimmed by 1 base and J by 0 bases, leaving 11 bases between them. CDR3 length: 16 amino acids. The CDR3 nucleotides read TGTGCCAGCAGCTTGAGAAGCGACATAGCCAAAAACATTCAGTACTTC. Its translation is CASSLRSDIAKNIQYF.

The chain links TRBV11-2 to TRBJ2-7; 8 bases match TRBD1. V gave up 9 bases and J gave up 4 bases; unmatched junction bases: 5. Germline V gene sequence: CDR1 SGHAT, CDR2 FQNNGV. This CDR3 has 12 residues. CDR3 bases: TGTGCCAGTGGACAGGGTCATTACGAGCAGTACTTC. Protein product: CASGQGHYEQYF.

The chain recombines TRBV30 with TRBJ1-3, with unresolved D. V lost 2 bases, J lost 4 bases, and 6 bases lay in between. Germline assignment: CDR1 GTSNPN and CDR2 SVGIG (reference sequence). CDR3 length: 12 residues. CDR3 DNA: TGTGCCTGGAGTAGGGCGGGAAACACCATATATTTT. This encodes CAWSRAGNTIYF.

This clone was seen once. This chain connects TRBV5-1 to TRBJ2-1; 7 bases map to TRBD2. With 3 bases clipped from V and 4 bases from J, the junction kept 10 bases outside the gene matches. The CDR3 has 16 amino acids. The germline V gene encodes CDR1 SGHRS and CDR2 YFSETQ. Written as DNA, the CDR3 is TGCGCCAGCAGCTCTGAGAGCGGGACGCTTTACAATGAGCAGTTCTTC. Amino acids: CASSSESGTLYNEQFF. Using reference TRBV5-1 and TRBJ2-1 for the parts outside the CDR3, the full variable domain is KAGVTQTPRYLIKTRGQQVTLSCSPISGHRSVSWYQQTPGQGLQFLFEYFSETQRNKGNFPGRFSGRQFSNSRSEMNVSTLELGDSALYLCASSSESGTLYNEQFFGPGTRLTVL.

In this sample, this clone turned up a few times. The chain combines TRBV7-6 with TRBJ1-6; D unresolved. V dropped 5 bases and J dropped 9 bases, with 8 bases sitting between them. Germline V gives CDR1 SGHVS, CDR2 FNYEAQ. This CDR3 is built from 12 residues. CDR3 DNA sequence: TGTGCCAGCAGCACGGGCCCTTCACCCCTCCACTTT. This encodes CASSTGPSPLHF.

This sequence joins TRBV7-9 and TRBJ1-2, with a tentative D call TRBD1 (6 bases). Deletions cut 3 bases from V and 3 bases from J, with 14 bases between. The CDR3 is 15 residues long. CDR1 is SEHNR, CDR2 FQNEAQ, per germline (reference sequence). The CDR3 coding sequence is TGTGCCAGCAGCTTCTCGCGGACAGACTACTATGGCTACACCTTC. This translates into CASSFSRTDYYGYTF.

V is TRBV5-1 and J is TRBJ2-6; D remains ambiguous. CDR1 and CDR2 (germline): SGHRS, YFSETQ. Trimming shortened V by 7 bases and J by 3 bases, and 14 bases separated the two germline ends. The CDR3 is 15 amino acids. Here the CDR3 DNA reads TGCGCCAGCGCGGACGGAGCAAATGGGGCCAACGTCCTGACTTTC. Translated, it gives CASADGANGANVLTF.

The chain uses TRBV9 and TRBJ1-2; D perhaps matches TRBD1 (5 bases). The CDR3 length is 12 residues. The germline gives CDR1 SGDLS, CDR2 YYNGEE. Trimming removed 3 bases from V and 8 bases from J, with 11 bases in between. CDR3 sequence reads: CASSGGGGGYTF. CDR3 DNA: TGTGCCAGCAGCGGCGGGGGAGGGGGCTACACCTTC. Based on the CDR3 plus reference TRBV9 and TRBJ1-2, the full variable domain is DSGVTQTPKHLITATGQRVTLRCSPRSGDLSVYWYQQSLDQGLQFLIQYYNGEERAKGNILERFSAQQFPDLHSELNLSSLELGDSALYFCASSGGGGGYTFGSGTRLTVV.

J is TRBJ2-3 and V is TRBV5-1; possibly TRBD1 for D (5 bases). Germline V gives CDR1 SGHRS, CDR2 YFSETQ. Trimming shortened V by 4 bases and J by 3 bases, and 15 bases separated the two germline ends. The CDR3 consists of 15 residues. CDR3 in DNA: TGCGCCAGCAGCGGAAGGGGCAGACTTACAGATACGCAGTATTTT. Its translation: CASSGRGRLTDTQYF.